This T cell receptor beta chain was sequenced for a study of blood T cell repertoires in COVID-19. Study information: Samples came from the United States, Italy and Spain, spanning acute and convalescent COVID-19. Sources were T cells, B-cell-depleted T cells, or PBMCs; the material itself was cDNA or gDNA.

In the authors' methods: Counts of nucleated cells, estimated from reference gene primer amplification, were obtained. Clones were read by immunoSEQ multiplex PCR, and TCRdb kept only the in-frame ones, dropping some. V and J calls and clone size are as listed in that table; D and trimming were resolved from the DNA. In the table there are tens of thousands of clones, roughly 89% of which are singletons. Trimming took 2 bases from V and 0 from J, leaving 5 bases between them. The CDR3 length is 13 residues. Germline V CDR1 and CDR2: MNHEY, SVGEGT. The TCR originated in a woman between 45 and 65 years old in a cohort sampled during active COVID-19. This rearrangement joins TRBV6-2 or TRBV6-3 to TRBJ2-7; possible D gene TRBD2, 5 bases. The sample consisted of peripheral blood. The CDR3 DNA reads TGTGCCAGCAGTTACCGGGACTCCTACGAGCAGTACTTC. It yields the protein CASSYRDSYEQYF.